A selection of T cell receptor beta chains follows, all from one sample in a study of STAT5B mutations in CD4+ large granular lymphocyte leukemia. Profiled with immunoSEQ multiplex PCR; TCRdb holds only in-frame clones, not every one. The sample lists around 28,000 clones; about three quarters were seen once. Source material: CD4+ T cells from blood buffy coats. Every receptor here comes from a human donor in good health. Each CDR3 is given with its conserved first and last residue. The order of the fields is clone size, D gene, V gene, J gene, CDR3 protein, CDR3 DNA. A D gene is named only where the DNA matches it firmly. Expanded clones are given a class, and other clones once, few, many or no size at all.

few	.	TRBV27	TRBJ2-1	CASGYTGIYNEQFF	TGTGCCAGCGGCTATACAGGGATCTACAATGAGCAGTTCTTC
.	TRBD1	TRBV28	TRBJ1-2	CASSSHTGEGRGYTF	TGTGCCAGCAGTTCCCACACAGGGGAAGGTCGGGGCTACACCTTC
.	.	TRBV18	TRBJ2-3	CASSPDGTDTQYF	TGTGCCAGCTCACCAGATGGCACAGATACGCAGTATTTT
.	.	TRBV6-1	TRBJ2-6	CASSADIGSGANVLTF	TGTGCCAGCAGTGCCGACATTGGCTCTGGGGCCAACGTCCTGACTTTC
once	TRBD1	TRBV10-3	TRBJ2-2	CAIRSGQGDTGELFF	TGTGCCATCAGATCGGGACAGGGGGACACCGGGGAGCTGTTTTTT
once	.	TRBV7-8	TRBJ2-1	CASSLATNNEQFF	TGTGCCAGCAGCTTAGCCACCAACAATGAGCAGTTCTTC
few	.	TRBV27	TRBJ1-1	CASSFPGMKTEAFF	TGTGCCAGCAGTTTTCCAGGGATGAAGACTGAAGCTTTCTTT
.	.	TRBV7-9	TRBJ2-5	CASSEEFGTQYF	TGTGCCAGCAGTGAAGAATTCGGGACCCAGTACTTC
.	.	TRBV11-2	TRBJ2-5	CASSHIVVLGGEETQYF	TGTGCCAGCAGCCATATAGTAGTCCTTGGCGGGGAAGAGACCCAGTACTTC
.	TRBD2	TRBV6-5	TRBJ2-7	CASRPGLAEYEQYF	TGTGCCAGCAGGCCGGGACTAGCGGAATACGAGCAGTACTTC
few	TRBD1	TRBV7-3	TRBJ2-2	CASSPIAQGAGTGELFF	TGTGCCAGCAGCCCAATCGCGCAGGGGGCTGGCACCGGGGAGCTGTTTTTT
.	TRBD1	TRBV5-6	TRBJ1-3	CASSSGQGYGNTIYF	TGTGCCAGCAGCTCGGGACAGGGGTATGGAAACACCATATATTTT
.	.	TRBV5-1	TRBJ2-3	CASELWGGETDTQYF	TGCGCCAGCGAACTTTGGGGTGGGGAGACAGATACGCAGTATTTT
.	.	TRBV5-8	TRBJ1-2	CASSLYGYTF	TGTGCCAGCAGCTTATATGGCTACACCTTC
few	.	TRBV6-1	TRBJ2-7	CASSPTLHYEQYF	TGTGCCAGCAGCCCCACCCTCCACTACGAGCAGTACTTC
.	.	TRBV18	TRBJ2-3	CASSPLPGLGTDTQYF	TGTGCCAGCTCACCCTTACCGGGACTTGGGACAGATACGCAGTATTTT
.	TRBD1	TRBV5-1	TRBJ2-5	CASSFQEGARETQYF	TGCGCCAGCAGCTTTCAAGAGGGGGCGCGGGAGACCCAGTACTTC
few	TRBD1	TRBV6-1	TRBJ1-5	CASSVTGGNQPQHF	TGTGCCAGCAGTGTAACAGGGGGCAATCAGCCCCAGCATTTT
.	TRBD1	TRBV7-9	TRBJ1-2	CASSLGTGDGYTF	TGTGCCAGCAGCCTCGGGACAGGTGATGGCTACACCTTC
.	TRBD1	TRBV7-8	TRBJ2-5	CASSLRDRGETQYF	TGTGCCAGCAGCTTACGGGACAGGGGAGAGACCCAGTACTTC
.	.	TRBV9	TRBJ2-3	CASSVGLGRGTDTQYF	TGTGCCAGCAGCGTGGGGCTAGGGCGGGGCACAGATACGCAGTATTTT
.	.	TRBV28	TRBJ1-5	CASSLGGGRSHNQPQHF	TGTGCCAGCAGTTTAGGGGGAGGCCGCAGTCACAATCAGCCCCAGCATTTT
.	TRBD1	TRBV7-2	TRBJ2-5	CATNLGRGPETQYF	TGTGCCACGAACTTAGGCAGGGGGCCAGAGACCCAGTACTTC
.	.	TRBV19	TRBJ2-5	CASRRRAEYQETQYF	TGTGCCAGTAGGAGAAGGGCAGAGTACCAAGAGACCCAGTACTTC
.	.	TRBV4-3	TRBJ2-6	CASSQDARFPGANVLTF	TGCGCCAGCAGCCAAGACGCAAGGTTCCCTGGGGCCAACGTCCTGACTTTC
.	.	TRBV6-1	TRBJ1-1	CASSEGTANTEAFF	TGTGCCAGCAGTGAAGGGACGGCTAACACTGAAGCTTTCTTT
.	.	TRBV5-1	TRBJ1-4	CASSLITAATNEKLFF	TGCGCCAGCAGCTTGATCACGGCGGCAACTAATGAAAAACTGTTTTTT
.	.	TRBV11-2	TRBJ2-3	CASSPLSRGALVDTQYF	TGTGCCAGCAGCCCCCTTAGTAGGGGGGCCTTAGTAGATACGCAGTATTTT
.	.	TRBV14	TRBJ2-1	CASSPIVSYNEQFF	TGTGCCAGCAGCCCGATCGTTTCCTACAATGAGCAGTTCTTC
.	.	TRBV7-9	TRBJ1-3	CASSFGRGRFGSGNTIYF	TGTGCCAGCAGCTTCGGCAGGGGCCGCTTTGGTTCTGGAAACACCATATATTTT
.	.	TRBV19	TRBJ1-5	CASSIGLGVGQPQHF	TGTGCCAGTAGTATCGGATTGGGGGTAGGTCAGCCCCAGCATTTT
few	.	TRBV7-9	TRBJ1-4	CASSLSGQVNEKLFF	TGTGCCAGCAGCTTAAGTGGACAAGTTAATGAAAAACTGTTTTTT
.	.	TRBV7-2	TRBJ2-2	CASSRNTGELFF	TGTGCCAGCAGCCGGAATACCGGGGAGCTGTTTTTT
.	TRBD1	TRBV25-1	TRBJ1-1	CASSRDRGFTEAFF	TGTGCCAGCAGTAGAGACAGGGGATTTACTGAAGCTTTCTTT
.	TRBD1	TRBV15	TRBJ1-3	CATSTRQGRSGNTIYF	TGTGCCACCAGCACGAGACAGGGTAGGTCGGGAAACACCATATATTTT
.	.	TRBV4-1	TRBJ2-5	CASSPRTQETQYF	TGCGCCAGCAGCCCCCGGACGCAAGAGACCCAGTACTTC